This T cell receptor beta chain was sequenced in a study of breast tumors, draining lymph nodes, adjacent tissues. This clonotype was counted many times. Breast cancer patients provided tissue from their axillary draining lymph nodes. J lost 7 bases, V lost 4 bases, and 7 bases had no gene match. In germline, CDR1 is SGHRS, CDR2 YFSETQ. The CDR3 covers 15 residues. TCRdb recomputed calls from the multiplex PCR reads with MiXCR, one row per CDR3 protein. The sample records hundreds of thousands of distinct CDR3 sequences, roughly 32% being singletons. The specimen was axillary lymph node tissue. The V call is TRBV5-1, the J call TRBJ2-2; TRBD2 matches at 10 bases. The receptor's source is a female donor with breast cancer. Some clones in this sample may be carry-over from other donors' samples. The CDR3, as DNA: TGCGCCAGCAGCCCTCTAGCGGGAGTGGTCGGGGAGCTGTTTTTT. This codes for CASSPLAGVVGELFF.